This T cell receptor (beta chain) comes out of a study of preoperative IRX-2 immunotherapy in early breast cancer. The data were produced by immunoSEQ multiplex PCR, yet TCRdb's version contains in-frame clones alone and is incomplete. The table shows about 1,400 clones, with 64% occurring only once. The treatment is: preoperative locoregional IRX-2 cytokine immunotherapy. Trimming cost V 5 bases and J 1 base, with 14 bases left between them. The CDR3 has 15 amino acids. The germline gives CDR1 SGHNT, CDR2 YENEEA. The TCR comes from a human donor with breast cancer. The sequences come from tumor tissue, collected before IRX-2 immunotherapy. V gene TRBV11-3 combines with J gene TRBJ1-1, with D unclear. This CDR3 is CASSLITGRNTEAFF. CDR3 DNA: TGTGCCAGCAGCCTGATAACCGGGAGGAACACTGAAGCTTTCTTT.